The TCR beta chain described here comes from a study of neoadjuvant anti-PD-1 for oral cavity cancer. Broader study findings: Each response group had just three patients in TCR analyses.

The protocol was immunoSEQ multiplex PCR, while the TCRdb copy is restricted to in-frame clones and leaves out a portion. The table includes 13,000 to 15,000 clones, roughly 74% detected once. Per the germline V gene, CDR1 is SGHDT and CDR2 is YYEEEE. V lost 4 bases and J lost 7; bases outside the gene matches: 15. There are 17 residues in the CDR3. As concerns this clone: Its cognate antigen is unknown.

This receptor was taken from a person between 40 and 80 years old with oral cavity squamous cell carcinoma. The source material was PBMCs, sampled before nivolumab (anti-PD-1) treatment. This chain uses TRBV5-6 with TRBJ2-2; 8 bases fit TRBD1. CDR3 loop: CASSPYRITGGGGELFF. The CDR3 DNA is TGTGCCAGCAGCCCCTACCGGATTACAGGGGGTGGCGGGGAGCTGTTTTTT.